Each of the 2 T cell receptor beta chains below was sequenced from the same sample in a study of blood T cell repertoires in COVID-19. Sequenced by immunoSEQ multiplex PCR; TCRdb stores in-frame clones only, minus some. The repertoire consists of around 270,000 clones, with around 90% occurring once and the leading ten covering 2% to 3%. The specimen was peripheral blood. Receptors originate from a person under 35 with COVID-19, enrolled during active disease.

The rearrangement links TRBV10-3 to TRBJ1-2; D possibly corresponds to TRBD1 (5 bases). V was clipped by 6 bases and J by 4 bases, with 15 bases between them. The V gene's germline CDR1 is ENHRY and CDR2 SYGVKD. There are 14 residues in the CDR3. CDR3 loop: CAISAAGNTYGYTF. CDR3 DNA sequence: TGTGCCATCAGCGCCGCAGGGAATACCTATGGCTACACCTTC.

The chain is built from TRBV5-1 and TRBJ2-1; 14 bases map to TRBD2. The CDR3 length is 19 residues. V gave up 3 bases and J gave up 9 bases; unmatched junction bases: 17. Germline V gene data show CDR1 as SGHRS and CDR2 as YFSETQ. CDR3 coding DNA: TGCGCCAGCAGCTGGGGGACTAGCGGGAGAACGGTCGTCGCGGGTGAGCAGTTCTTC. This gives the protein CASSWGTSGRTVVAGEQFF.